This T cell receptor beta chain was captured by sequencing in a study of regulatory T cells in long-lasting Graves disease. Whole-study results and caveats: It is possible that accuracy was reduced by the small size of the sample. TRBV28, TRBJ1-2 and TRBJ2-5 were segments that persistent disease favored.

Relying on iRepertoire HTBI primers and Arm-PCR of CDR3 regions, the team built TCR beta libraries. Each CDR3 protein gets one entry after TCRdb re-called the multiplex PCR reads with MiXCR. The repertoire holds approximately 380,000 distinct CDR3 sequences, with around 20% as singletons. CDR1 is LNHDA, CDR2 SQIVND, per germline (reference sequence). This CDR3 spans 13 amino acids. J gave up 3 bases and V 7 bases, and 3 bases lay outside the gene matches. Stated time point: persistent/refractory GD, antithyroid drugs over 5 years with positive TRAb. The authors made the TCR library using RNA they extracted from PBMCs. Comments on this clonotype: What it binds is unknown.

The receptor comes from a female donor with Graves disease. Sequencing was performed on peripheral blood mononuclear cells (PBMCs), taken when the disease was refractory, from a patient treated with antithyroid drugs. The rearrangement joins TRBV19 to TRBJ2-4, with 7 bases that match TRBD1. The CDR3 bases are TGTGCCAGTAAACAGGGGAGCAAAAACATTCAGTACTTC. Amino acids: CASKQGSKNIQYF.